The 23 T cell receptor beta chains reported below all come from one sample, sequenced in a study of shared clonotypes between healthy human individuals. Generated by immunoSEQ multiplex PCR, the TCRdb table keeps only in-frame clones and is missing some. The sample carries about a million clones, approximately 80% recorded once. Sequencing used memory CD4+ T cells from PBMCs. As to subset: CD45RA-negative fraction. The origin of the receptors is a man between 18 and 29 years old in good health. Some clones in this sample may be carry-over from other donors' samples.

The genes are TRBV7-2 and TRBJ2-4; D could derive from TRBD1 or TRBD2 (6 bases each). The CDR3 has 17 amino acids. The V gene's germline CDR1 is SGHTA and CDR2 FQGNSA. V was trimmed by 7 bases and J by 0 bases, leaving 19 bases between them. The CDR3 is CASNGGPGAVAKNIQYF. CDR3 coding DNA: TGTGCCAGCAACGGGGGACCGGGGGCGGTAGCCAAAAACATTCAGTACTTC.

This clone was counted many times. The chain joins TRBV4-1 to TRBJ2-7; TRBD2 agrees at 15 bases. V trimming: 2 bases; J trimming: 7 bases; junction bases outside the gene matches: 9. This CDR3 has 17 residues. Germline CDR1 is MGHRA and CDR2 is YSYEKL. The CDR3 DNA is TGCGCCAGCAGCCAACTACCGGGACTAGCGGGGGGTCTGGAGCAGTACTTC. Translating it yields CASSQLPGLAGGLEQYF.

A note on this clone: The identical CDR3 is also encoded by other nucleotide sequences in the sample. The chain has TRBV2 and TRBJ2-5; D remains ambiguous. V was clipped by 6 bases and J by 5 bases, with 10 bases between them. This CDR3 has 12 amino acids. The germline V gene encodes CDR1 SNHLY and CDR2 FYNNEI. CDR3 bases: TGTGCCAGCAGGCGAGCTGGGGAGACCCAGTACTTC. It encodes CASRRAGETQYF.

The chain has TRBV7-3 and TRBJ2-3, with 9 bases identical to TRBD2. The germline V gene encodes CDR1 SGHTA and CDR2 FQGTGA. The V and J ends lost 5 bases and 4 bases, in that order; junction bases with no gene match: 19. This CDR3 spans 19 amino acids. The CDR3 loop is CASSPHGVAGADGADTQYF. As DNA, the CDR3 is TGTGCCAGCAGCCCCCATGGAGTAGCGGGAGCTGACGGAGCAGATACGCAGTATTTT.

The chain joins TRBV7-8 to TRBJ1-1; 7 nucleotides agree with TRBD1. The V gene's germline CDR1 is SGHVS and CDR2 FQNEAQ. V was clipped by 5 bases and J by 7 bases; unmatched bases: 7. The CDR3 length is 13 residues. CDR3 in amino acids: CASSAAGGGEAFF. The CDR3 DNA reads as TGTGCCAGCAGCGCAGCAGGGGGAGGTGAAGCTTTCTTT.

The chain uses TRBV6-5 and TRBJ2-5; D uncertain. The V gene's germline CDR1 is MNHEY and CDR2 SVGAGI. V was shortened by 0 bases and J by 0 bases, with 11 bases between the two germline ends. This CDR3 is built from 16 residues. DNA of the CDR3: TGTGCCAGCAGTTACTCGACTCCTACGTACCAAGAGACCCAGTACTTC. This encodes CASSYSTPTYQETQYF.

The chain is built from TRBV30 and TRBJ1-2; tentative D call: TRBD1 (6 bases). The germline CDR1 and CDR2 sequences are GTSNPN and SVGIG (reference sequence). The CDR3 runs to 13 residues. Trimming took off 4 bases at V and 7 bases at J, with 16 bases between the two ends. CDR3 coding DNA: TGTGCCTGGACCCGACAGGAGACCGGTGGCTACACCTTC. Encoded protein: CAWTRQETGGYTF.

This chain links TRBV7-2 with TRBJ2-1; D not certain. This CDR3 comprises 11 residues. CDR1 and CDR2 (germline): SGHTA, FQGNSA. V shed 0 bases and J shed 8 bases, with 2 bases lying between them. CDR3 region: CASSLAYEQFF. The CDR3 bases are TGTGCCAGCAGCTTAGCTTATGAGCAGTTCTTC.

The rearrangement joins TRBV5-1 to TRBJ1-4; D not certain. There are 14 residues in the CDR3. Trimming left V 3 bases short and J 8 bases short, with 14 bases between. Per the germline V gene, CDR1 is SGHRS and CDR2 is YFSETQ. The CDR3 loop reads CASSSVPGGEKLFF. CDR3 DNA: TGCGCCAGCAGCTCCGTCCCGGGTGGGGAAAAACTGTTTTTT. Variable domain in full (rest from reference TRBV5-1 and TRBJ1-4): KAGVTQTPRYLIKTRGQQVTLSCSPISGHRSVSWYQQTPGQGLQFLFEYFSETQRNKGNFPGRFSGRQFSNSRSEMNVSTLELGDSALYLCASSSVPGGEKLFFGSGTQLSVL.

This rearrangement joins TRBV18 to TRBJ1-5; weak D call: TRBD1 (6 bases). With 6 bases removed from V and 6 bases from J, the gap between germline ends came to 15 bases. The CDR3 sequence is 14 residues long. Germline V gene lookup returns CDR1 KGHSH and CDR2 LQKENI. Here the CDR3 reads CASSPNRAGQPQHF. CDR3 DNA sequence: TGTGCCAGCTCCCCAAACAGGGCCGGTCAGCCCCAGCATTTT.

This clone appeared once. The CDR3 region is CASSLQGTNTGELFF. The DNA of the CDR3 is TGTGCCAGCAGCTTACAGGGGACGAACACCGGGGAGCTGTTTTTT. The genes are TRBV9 and TRBJ2-2, with 7 bases identical to TRBD1. Germline lookup yields CDR1 SGDLS and CDR2 YYNGEE. Trimming cost V 4 bases and J 0 bases; bases outside gene matches: 3. CDR3 size: 15 residues.

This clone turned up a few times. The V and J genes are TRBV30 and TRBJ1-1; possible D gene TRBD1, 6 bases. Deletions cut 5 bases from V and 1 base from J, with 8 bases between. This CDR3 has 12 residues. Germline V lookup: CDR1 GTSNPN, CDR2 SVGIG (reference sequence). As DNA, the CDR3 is TGTGCCTGGGGACAGCCGAACACTGAAGCTTTCTTT. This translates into CAWGQPNTEAFF.

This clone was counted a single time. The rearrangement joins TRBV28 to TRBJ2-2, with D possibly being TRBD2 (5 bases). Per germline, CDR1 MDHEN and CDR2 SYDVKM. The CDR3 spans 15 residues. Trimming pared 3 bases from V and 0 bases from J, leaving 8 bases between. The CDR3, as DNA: TGTGCCAGCAGTTTGGGAGCCGCGAACACCGGGGAGCTGTTTTTT. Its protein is CASSLGAANTGELFF.

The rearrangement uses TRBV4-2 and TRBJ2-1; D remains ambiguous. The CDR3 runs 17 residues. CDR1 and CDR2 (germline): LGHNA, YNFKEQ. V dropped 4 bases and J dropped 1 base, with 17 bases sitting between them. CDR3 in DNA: TGTGCCAGCAGCCCTCGTCTTCTGGAAACGTCCTACAATGAGCAGTTCTTC. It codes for CASSPRLLETSYNEQFF.

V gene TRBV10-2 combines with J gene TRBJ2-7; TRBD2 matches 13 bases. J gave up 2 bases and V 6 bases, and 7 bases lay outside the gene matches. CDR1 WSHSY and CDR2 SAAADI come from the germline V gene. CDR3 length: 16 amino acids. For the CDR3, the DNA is TGCGCCAGCAGCGTCGGGACTAGCGGGGCCACCTACGAGCAGTACTTC. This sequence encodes CASSVGTSGATYEQYF.

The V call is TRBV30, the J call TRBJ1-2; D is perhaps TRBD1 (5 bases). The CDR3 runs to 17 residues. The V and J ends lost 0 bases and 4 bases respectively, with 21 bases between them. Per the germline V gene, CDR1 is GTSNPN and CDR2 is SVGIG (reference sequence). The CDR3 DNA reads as TGTGCCTGGAGTGTAGAACGTTGGGCAGGGCCCTTCTATGGCTACACCTTC. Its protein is CAWSVERWAGPFYGYTF.

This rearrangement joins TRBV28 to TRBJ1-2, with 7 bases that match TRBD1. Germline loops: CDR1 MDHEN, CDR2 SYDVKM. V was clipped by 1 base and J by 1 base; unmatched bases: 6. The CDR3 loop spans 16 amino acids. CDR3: CASSLSGQADNYGYTF. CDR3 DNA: TGTGCCAGCAGTTTATCCGGACAGGCCGATAACTATGGCTACACCTTC.

CDR3 DNA: TGCGCCAGCAGCCAAGAAAAGGGTCACGAGCCCCAGCATTTT. It specifies CASSQEKGHEPQHF. The chain has TRBV4-3 and TRBJ1-5; D uncertain. CDR1 is LGHNA, CDR2 YSLEER, per germline. This CDR3 is 14 amino acids long. Trimming shortened V by 0 bases and J by 8 bases, and 11 bases separated the two germline ends.

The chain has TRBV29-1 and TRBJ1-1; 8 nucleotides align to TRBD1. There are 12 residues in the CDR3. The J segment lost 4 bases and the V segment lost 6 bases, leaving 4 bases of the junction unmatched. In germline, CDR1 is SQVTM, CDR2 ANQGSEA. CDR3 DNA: TGCAGCGTGGACAGGGTGCGCACTGAAGCTTTCTTT. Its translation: CSVDRVRTEAFF.

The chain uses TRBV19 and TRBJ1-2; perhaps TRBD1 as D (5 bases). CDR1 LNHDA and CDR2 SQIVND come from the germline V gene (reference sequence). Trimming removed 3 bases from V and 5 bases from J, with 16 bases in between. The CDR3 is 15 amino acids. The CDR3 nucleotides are TGTGCCAGTAGTATCGCCGCAGGGACTAGATATGGCTACACCTTC. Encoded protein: CASSIAAGTRYGYTF.

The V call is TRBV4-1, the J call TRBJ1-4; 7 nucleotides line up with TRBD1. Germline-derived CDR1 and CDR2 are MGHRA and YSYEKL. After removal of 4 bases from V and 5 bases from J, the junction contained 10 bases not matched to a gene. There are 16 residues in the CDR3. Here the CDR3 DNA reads TGCGCCAGCAGCCCCCCGGGGACAGTAATCAATGAAAAACTGTTTTTT. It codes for CASSPPGTVINEKLFF.

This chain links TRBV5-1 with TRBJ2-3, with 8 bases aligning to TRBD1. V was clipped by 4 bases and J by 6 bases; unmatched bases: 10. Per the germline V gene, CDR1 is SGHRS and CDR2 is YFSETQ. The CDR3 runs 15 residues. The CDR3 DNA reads TGCGCCAGCAGCGGATGGACAGGGACCTTGGATACGCAGTATTTT. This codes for CASSGWTGTLDTQYF. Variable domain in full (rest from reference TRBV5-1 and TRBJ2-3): KAGVTQTPRYLIKTRGQQVTLSCSPISGHRSVSWYQQTPGQGLQFLFEYFSETQRNKGNFPGRFSGRQFSNSRSEMNVSTLELGDSALYLCASSGWTGTLDTQYFGPGTRLTVL.

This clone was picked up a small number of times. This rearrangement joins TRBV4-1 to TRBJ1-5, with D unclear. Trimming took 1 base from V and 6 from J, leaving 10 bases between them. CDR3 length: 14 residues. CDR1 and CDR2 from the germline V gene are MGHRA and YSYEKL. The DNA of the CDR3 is TGCGCCAGCAGCCAAGTGAGCCTGGGTCAGCCCCAGCATTTT. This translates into CASSQVSLGQPQHF.